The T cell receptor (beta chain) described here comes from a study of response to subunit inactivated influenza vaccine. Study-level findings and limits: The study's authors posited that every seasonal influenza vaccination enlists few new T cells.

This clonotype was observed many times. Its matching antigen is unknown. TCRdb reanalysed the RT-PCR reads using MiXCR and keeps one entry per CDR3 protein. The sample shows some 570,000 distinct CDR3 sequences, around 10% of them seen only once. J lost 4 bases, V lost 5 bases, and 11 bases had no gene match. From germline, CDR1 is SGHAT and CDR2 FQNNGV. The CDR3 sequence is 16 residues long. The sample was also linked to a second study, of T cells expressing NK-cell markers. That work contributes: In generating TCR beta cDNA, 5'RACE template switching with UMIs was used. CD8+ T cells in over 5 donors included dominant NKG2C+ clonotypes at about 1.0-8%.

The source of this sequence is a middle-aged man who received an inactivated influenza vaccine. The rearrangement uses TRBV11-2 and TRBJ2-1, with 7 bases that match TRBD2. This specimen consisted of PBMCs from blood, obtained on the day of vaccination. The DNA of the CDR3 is TGTGCCAGCAGCGCTCAACTGACTAGCAGATACAATGAGCAGTTCTTC. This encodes CASSAQLTSRYNEQFF. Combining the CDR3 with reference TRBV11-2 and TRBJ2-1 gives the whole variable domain EAGVAQSPRYKIIEKRQSVAFWCNPISGHATLYWYQQILGQGPKLLIQFQNNGVVDDSQLPKDRFSAERLKGVDSTLKIQPAKLEDSAVYLCASSAQLTSRYNEQFFGPGTRLTVL.